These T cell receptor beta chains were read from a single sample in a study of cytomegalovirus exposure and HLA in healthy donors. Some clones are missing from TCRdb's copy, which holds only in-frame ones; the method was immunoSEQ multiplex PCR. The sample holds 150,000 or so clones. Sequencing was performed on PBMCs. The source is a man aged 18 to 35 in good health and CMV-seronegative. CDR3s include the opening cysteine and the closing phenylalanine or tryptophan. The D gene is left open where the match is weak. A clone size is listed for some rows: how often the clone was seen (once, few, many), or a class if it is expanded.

CASSPGDSVNYGYTF,TGTGCCAGCAGCCCAGGGGACAGCGTCAACTATGGCTACACCTTC,TRBD1,TRBV7-3,TRBJ1-2,.
CAIRDLAGPEEQFF,TGTGCCATCAGGGATTTAGCGGGGCCTGAGGAGCAGTTCTTC,TRBD2,TRBV10-3,TRBJ2-1,.
CASISGGTYEQYF,TGTGCCAGCATCTCAGGAGGAACCTACGAGCAGTACTTC,.,TRBV28,TRBJ2-7,.
CASTSPSQGARSGANVLTF,TGTGCCAGTACCTCACCCTCACAGGGGGCTCGATCTGGGGCCAACGTCCTGACTTTC,TRBD1,TRBV19,TRBJ2-6,.
CASSQAPDTQYF,TGCGCCAGCAGCCAGGCCCCAGATACGCAGTATTTT,.,TRBV4-1,TRBJ2-3,.
CASSLLRTDMNTEAFF,TGTGCCAGCAGTCTACTAAGGACAGACATGAACACTGAAGCTTTCTTT,.,TRBV6-6,TRBJ1-1,.
CATSRGQGKGQPQHF,TGTGCCACCAGCAGAGGACAGGGAAAAGGGCAGCCCCAGCATTTT,TRBD1,TRBV15,TRBJ1-5,.
CASSLRIGGTYEQYF,TGTGCCAGCAGTTTAAGAATAGGCGGAACCTACGAGCAGTACTTC,.,TRBV27,TRBJ2-7,.
CASSRGRREGEQYF,TGTGCCAGCAGTCGAGGACGGAGGGAAGGCGAGCAGTACTTC,.,TRBV7-8,TRBJ2-7,.
CASSPLREPSGANVLTF,TGTGCCAGCTCCCCCCTGCGGGAACCCTCTGGGGCCAACGTCCTGACTTTC,.,TRBV18,TRBJ2-6,.
CASSLGGTYEQYF,TGCGCCAGCAGCCTAGGGGGCACCTACGAGCAGTACTTC,TRBD1,TRBV5-1,TRBJ2-7,.
CASSQQGTGGFQETQYF,TGCGCCAGCAGCCAACAAGGGACAGGGGGCTTCCAAGAGACCCAGTACTTC,TRBD1,TRBV4-3,TRBJ2-5,.
CSARDQGELFF,TGCAGTGCTAGAGATCAGGGCGAACTGTTTTTT,.,TRBV20-1,TRBJ1-4,.
CSVDGEAGNTIYF,TGCAGCGTTGATGGGGAGGCCGGAAACACCATATATTTT,.,TRBV29-1,TRBJ1-3,.
CASSLDRRTSRSTDTQYF,TGTGCCAGCAGTTTAGACAGACGGACTAGCCGTAGCACAGATACGCAGTATTTT,TRBD2,TRBV28,TRBJ2-3,.
CASSLAMDSGMTQPQHF,TGTGCCAGCAGCTTAGCCATGGACAGTGGGATGACTCAGCCCCAGCATTTT,.,TRBV7-8,TRBJ1-5,.
CASSQEVRGTTEAFF,TGCGCCAGCAGCCAAGAGGTGCGGGGTACCACTGAAGCTTTCTTT,.,TRBV4-1,TRBJ1-1,.
CASSVGGGEQYF,TGTGCCAGCAGCGTAGGTGGAGGCGAGCAGTACTTC,.,TRBV9,TRBJ2-7,.
CASRYMPPSGANVLTF,TGTGCCAGCAGGTACATGCCCCCCTCTGGGGCCAACGTCCTGACTTTC,.,TRBV2,TRBJ2-6,.
CASSFSLARELFF,TGTGCCAGCAGCTTTAGCCTAGCCAGGGAGCTGTTTTTT,.,TRBV5-5,TRBJ2-2,.
CASSFRGAREAFF,TGTGCCAGCAGCTTCCGGGGGGCTCGTGAAGCTTTCTTT,.,TRBV7-9,TRBJ1-1,.
CASSYEGFAGGYTF,TGTGCCAGCAGTTATGAAGGCTTCGCCGGGGGCTACACCTTC,.,TRBV6-5,TRBJ1-2,.
CASTMGTGGFVNYGYTF,TGTGCCAGCACCATGGGGACAGGGGGCTTCGTCAACTATGGCTACACCTTC,TRBD1,TRBV28,TRBJ1-2,.
CASRDSGQDEQFF,TGTGCCAGCAGGGACAGCGGTCAGGATGAGCAGTTCTTC,.,TRBV2,TRBJ2-1,.
CASSPRRVANTEAFF,TGTGCCAGCAGCCCGCGCAGGGTGGCTAACACTGAAGCTTTCTTT,.,TRBV28,TRBJ1-1,.
CASSRDPRREKLFF,TGTGCCAGCAGCCGCGACCCTAGGAGGGAAAAACTGTTTTTT,.,TRBV28,TRBJ1-4,.
CASSSMETQYF,TGTGCCAGCAGTTCCATGGAGACCCAGTACTTC,.,TRBV6-5,TRBJ2-5,.
CASSPTRYGADTQYF,TGTGCCAGCAGTCCAACTAGATACGGGGCAGATACGCAGTATTTT,.,TRBV27,TRBJ2-3,.
CASSYSGEGSNQPQHF,TGTGCCAGCAGTTACTCCGGGGAGGGGAGCAATCAGCCCCAGCATTTT,.,TRBV6-5,TRBJ1-5,.
CASSGQGGGTEAFF,TGTGCCAGCAGCGGCCAGGGGGGTGGCACTGAAGCTTTCTTT,TRBD1,TRBV13,TRBJ1-1,.
CASSKAGRLAKNIQYF,TGTGCCAGCAGCAAAGCCGGGAGATTAGCCAAAAACATTCAGTACTTC,.,TRBV21-1,TRBJ2-4,.
CASSSGGISSYEQYF,TGTGCCAGCAGTTCTGGGGGCATAAGCTCCTACGAGCAGTACTTC,.,TRBV28,TRBJ2-7,.
CASSDQTGAHYNEQFF,TGTGCCAGCAGTGATCAAACAGGGGCCCACTACAATGAGCAGTTCTTC,TRBD1,TRBV25-1,TRBJ2-1,.
CASSASSLAGKGQYF,TGCGCCAGCAGCGCCTCTTCGCTAGCGGGAAAAGGGCAGTACTTC,TRBD2,TRBV4-3,TRBJ2-7,.
CASSPLGSNQPQHF,TGTGCCAGCAGTCCCCTCGGGAGCAATCAGCCCCAGCATTTT,.,TRBV6-1,TRBJ1-5,.
CAIMGGSSGNTIYF,TGTGCCATCATGGGTGGGAGCTCTGGAAACACCATATATTTT,.,TRBV10-3,TRBJ1-3,.
CATSGVGQTQYF,TGTGCCACAAGCGGTGTTGGACAGACCCAGTACTTC,.,TRBV19,TRBJ2-5,.
CASSVSSGPLYEQYF,TGTGCCAGCAGCGTCTCCAGCGGGCCCCTCTACGAGCAGTACTTC,.,TRBV9,TRBJ2-7,.
CASSPADGSSYGYTF,TGTGCCAGCAGTCCAGCGGACGGCAGCTCCTATGGCTACACCTTC,.,TRBV27,TRBJ1-2,.
CASSPPGHSNYGYTF,TGCGCCAGCAGCCCACCAGGACATTCTAACTATGGCTACACCTTC,.,TRBV4-3,TRBJ1-2,.
CASSRLAGEVDTQYF,TGTGCCAGCAGTCGACTAGCGGGAGAGGTAGATACGCAGTATTTT,TRBD2,TRBV6-4,TRBJ2-3,medium-sized
CAWSVLGGAGSNQPQHF,TGTGCCTGGAGTGTACTCGGGGGGGCTGGGAGCAATCAGCCCCAGCATTTT,.,TRBV30,TRBJ1-5,.
CASSLVVAGGSYEQYF,TGTGCCAGCTCCCTCGTTGTGGCAGGGGGCTCCTACGAGCAGTACTTC,TRBD1,TRBV18,TRBJ2-7,.
CASSLSGKTGELFF,TGTGCCAGCAGTCTCTCGGGAAAGACCGGGGAGCTGTTTTTT,.,TRBV28,TRBJ2-2,.
CSASSGGEQYF,TGCAGTGCTAGTTCGGGTGGCGAGCAGTACTTC,.,TRBV20-1,TRBJ2-7,.
CASSFGGEQYF,TGTGCCAGCAGCTTCGGGGGCGAGCAGTACTTC,.,TRBV11-2,TRBJ2-7,.
CASSLILRDLNTEAFF,TGTGCCAGCAGTCTCATATTGAGGGATCTGAACACTGAAGCTTTCTTT,.,TRBV28,TRBJ1-1,.
CASSLKLNEKLFF,TGTGCCAGCAGTTTAAAACTTAATGAAAAACTGTTTTTT,.,TRBV28,TRBJ1-4,.
CASGWTGTNGQYF,TGCGCCAGCGGATGGACAGGGACAAACGGGCAGTACTTC,TRBD1,TRBV5-1,TRBJ2-7,.
CASSPGTGMEKLFF,TGTGCCAGCAGTCCGGGGACAGGGATGGAAAAACTGTTTTTT,TRBD1,TRBV28,TRBJ1-4,.